This TCR beta chain was obtained from a study of T cell responses to AZD1222 COVID-19 vaccine. Germline values: CDR1 MDHEN, CDR2 SYDVKM. This CDR3 spans 14 amino acids. With 5 bases removed from V and 1 base from J, the gap between germline ends came to 12 bases. Profiling relied on immunoSEQ multiplex PCR, and the TCRdb table lists in-frame clones only, not all of them. The repertoire includes roughly 180,000 clones, about 90% of them detected once, and 1.9% sits in the top ten. The sequenced sample was peripheral blood, obtained on day 0 of AZD1222 vaccination. This rearrangement joins TRBV28 to TRBJ2-7; maybe TRBD2 (6 bases). This TCR was recovered from an adult in good health. The CDR3 coding sequence is TGTGCCAGCAGTCCCAGACTAGTATCCTACGAGCAGTACTTC. Its translation is CASSPRLVSYEQYF.